This T cell receptor beta chain was captured in a study of blood T cell repertoires in COVID-19. The wider study: Sources were T cells, B-cell-depleted T cells, or PBMCs; the material itself was cDNA or gDNA.

Germline CDR1 is MNHEY and CDR2 is SVGAGI. Trimming cost V 7 bases and J 2 bases, with 14 bases left between them. This CDR3 contains 14 residues. All enrollees were about 18 to 89 years old and from about 25 US areas. Which cohort a participant joined came from the clinical history participants gave. As originally analysed: Amplifying reference gene primers gave estimates of nucleated cell counts. TCRdb's copy holds only in-frame clones and misses some; the assay was immunoSEQ multiplex PCR. D and trimming were read from the DNA, whereas the V and J calls and clone size are those reported in that table. The sample contains under 250,000 clones, approximately 89% of which appear only once.

The origin of this receptor is a woman aged 25 to 39 with acute COVID-19. The sequenced sample consisted of PBMCs or T cells enriched from blood (not recorded which). The chain employs TRBV6-5 and TRBJ1-1, with a tentative D call TRBD1 (5 bases). The CDR3 nucleotides read TGTGCCAGCACCCAGGGAGGACATAACACTGAAGCTTTCTTT. Protein: CASTQGGHNTEAFF.